Below are 3 T cell receptor beta chains sequenced from a single sample in a study of T cell responses to AZD1222 COVID-19 vaccine. TCRdb keeps only in-frame clones here, not all; method: immunoSEQ multiplex PCR. The sample carries roughly 67,000 clones, around 89% recorded once. The starting material was peripheral blood, obtained on day 0 of AZD1222 vaccination. These receptors all come from an adult in good health.

The chain links TRBV27 to TRBJ2-7; TRBD2 might be the D (5 bases). This CDR3 has 14 amino acids. CDR1 and CDR2 from the germline V gene are MNHEY and SMNVEV (reference sequence). The V end was cut by 0 bases, the J end by 2 bases, with 8 bases between. CDR3 in DNA: TGTGCCAGCAGTTTATCTACCGGGGCCTACGAGCAGTACTTC. This sequence encodes CASSLSTGAYEQYF.

The J gene is TRBJ1-1, the V gene TRBV6-5; D may be TRBD1 (6 bases). Deletions cut 7 bases from V and 0 bases from J, with 15 bases between. Germline CDR1 is MNHEY and CDR2 is SVGAGI. This CDR3 has 15 amino acids. CDR3 sequence reads: CASTERGVLNTEAFF. In nucleotides, the CDR3 is TGTGCCAGCACCGAAAGGGGGGTTTTGAACACTGAAGCTTTCTTT.

The genes are TRBV5-4 and TRBJ2-7; 7 bases are shared with TRBD2. V lost 3 bases and J lost 2; bases outside the gene matches: 8. The CDR3 extends over 15 amino acids. Germline V lookup: CDR1 SGHNT, CDR2 YYREEE (reference sequence). The CDR3 DNA sequence: TGTGCCAGCAGCTCGGCGGGAGCTGGGGCCTACGAGCAGTACTTC. Its protein is CASSSAGAGAYEQYF.